This T cell receptor (beta chain) was sequenced during a study of cytomegalovirus exposure and HLA in healthy donors. V was trimmed by 1 base and J by 5 bases, leaving 18 bases between them. Germline loops: CDR1 SGHVS, CDR2 FQNEAQ. The CDR3 sequence is 16 residues long. Data came from immunoSEQ multiplex PCR; TCRdb stores just in-frame clones and leaves some out. The repertoire has fewer than 300,000 clones, more than 75% of them found once; the top ten carry over 0.85%. Study conclusions and caveats: The authors listed 150 to 200 TCR beta chains as cytomegalovirus-associated. Across donors, most TCRs were seen rarely, yet some public ones were widespread.

On this clone: Its antigen is not known.

Sequenced sample: PBMCs. The chain has TRBV7-8 and TRBJ2-7, with TRBD1 as a possible D gene (5 bases). This sequence originates from a woman under 30 in good health and CMV-seronegative. For the CDR3, the DNA is TGTGCCAGCAGCTTAGGTTCACGGACAACCCAACACGAGCAGTACTTC. Encoded protein: CASSLGSRTTQHEQYF.